The rows below give T cell receptor beta chains drawn from one sample of a study of blood T cell repertoires in COVID-19. The data were produced by immunoSEQ multiplex PCR, yet TCRdb's version contains in-frame clones alone and is incomplete. The table lists about 410,000 clones, about 88% of them singletons. The sequenced material came from peripheral blood. The receptors originated from a woman aged 40 to 50 with COVID-19, enrolled during active disease. Each CDR3 is given with its conserved first and last residue. D genes are given only for firm matches. Clone size is given for some rows only: seen once, a few or many times, or a class if the clone is expanded.

.	TRBJ1-2	TRBV4-3	.	CASSQDIRGPNYGYTF	TGCGCCAGCAGCCAAGATATCAGGGGACCTAACTATGGCTACACCTTC
TRBD2	TRBJ2-5	TRBV7-9	.	CASSFGGSETQYF	TGTGCCAGCAGCTTCGGGGGGTCGGAGACCCAGTACTTC
.	TRBJ1-1	TRBV28	.	CASRKMGLSTAEAFF	TGTGCCAGCAGGAAGATGGGACTCTCAACGGCTGAAGCTTTCTTT
.	TRBJ1-2	TRBV12-3/TRBV12-4	.	CASSPGVSYGYTF	TGTGCCAGCAGTCCAGGGGTCTCCTATGGCTACACCTTC
.	TRBJ1-5	TRBV10-3	.	CAIADPGVQPQHF	TGTGCCATCGCCGACCCCGGGGTCCAGCCCCAGCATTTT
TRBD1	TRBJ2-6	TRBV5-1	once	CASSPTGRGANVLTF	TGCGCCAGCAGCCCGACAGGGCGTGGGGCCAACGTCCTGACTTTC
TRBD1	TRBJ1-1	TRBV25-1	.	CASSPHRGHNTEAFF	TGTGCCAGCAGTCCCCACAGGGGGCACAACACTGAAGCTTTCTTT
.	TRBJ2-2	TRBV9	.	CASSVGPENTGELFF	TGTGCCAGCAGCGTAGGGCCCGAGAACACCGGGGAGCTGTTTTTT
.	TRBJ1-5	TRBV28	.	CASSLRADQPQHF	TGTGCCAGCAGTTTAAGAGCCGATCAGCCCCAGCATTTT
.	TRBJ2-2	TRBV27	.	CASSPTPYRVLNTGELFF	TGTGCCAGCAGTCCCACCCCTTACAGGGTCCTGAACACCGGGGAGCTGTTTTTT
.	TRBJ1-1	TRBV19	.	CASSIGQGGDEAFF	TGTGCCAGTAGTATAGGTCAGGGTGGCGATGAGGCTTTCTTT
TRBD2	TRBJ2-1	TRBV27	.	CASSLYRGLAGGEEQFF	TGTGCCAGCAGTCTATACCGTGGACTAGCGGGGGGCGAAGAGCAGTTCTTC
.	TRBJ1-4	TRBV4-1	.	CASSQVLRENEKLFF	TGCGCCAGCAGCCAAGTACTCCGGGAAAATGAAAAACTGTTTTTT
.	TRBJ1-1	TRBV9	.	CASSEAGGISYTEAFF	TGTGCCAGCAGCGAAGCGGGGGGGATTAGTTACACTGAAGCTTTCTTT
.	TRBJ1-5	TRBV3-1/TRBV3-2	.	CASSQGSSLAGFNQPQHF	TGTGCCAGCAGCCAAGGCTCAAGCCTCGCAGGGTTCAATCAGCCCCAGCATTTT
.	TRBJ1-1	TRBV19	.	CASSIDRGNTEAFF	TGTGCCAGTAGTATAGATCGAGGGAACACTGAAGCTTTCTTT